This TCR beta chain was recorded in a study of regulatory T cells in long-lasting Graves disease. In the study overall: Disease was considered persistent Graves' disease after over 5 years of antithyroid drugs (with positive TSH receptor antibodies).

Study observations and caveats: With persistent disease, TRBV28, TRBJ1-2 and TRBJ2-5 were the favored segments.

Time point of the sample: persistent/refractory GD, antithyroid drugs over 5 years with positive TRAb. Following extraction of RNA from PBMCs, that RNA was used to make the TCR library. With regard to this clonotype: What it binds is not known.

The CDR3 length is 14 residues. CDR1 is SQVTM and CDR2 is ANQGSEA in the germline V gene. Trimming shortened V by 0 bases and J by 2 bases, and 11 bases separated the two germline ends. HTBI primers from iRepertoire and Arm-PCR of CDR3 regions yielded the TCR beta libraries. Study processing details: Samples collectively showed approximately 62 TRBV and more than 11 TRBJ segments. TCRdb fed the multiplex PCR reads into MiXCR, producing one record per CDR3 protein. The V and J calls come from TCRdb's annotation, not from the publication. The table lists about 470,000 distinct CDR3 sequences, less than 25% of them singletons.

This chain joins TRBV29-1 and TRBJ2-7; D remains ambiguous. The TCR comes from a female donor with Graves disease. The sample consisted of peripheral blood mononuclear cells (PBMCs), taken when the disease was refractory, from a patient treated with antithyroid drugs. The CDR3 loop is CSVEDFAGPYEQYF. The CDR3 DNA reads as TGCAGCGTTGAAGATTTTGCAGGACCCTACGAGCAGTACTTC.